This TCR beta chain was recorded in a study of blood T cell repertoires in COVID-19. Study background: Sites in the United States, Italy and Spain provided acute and convalescent COVID-19 samples. Sample material is recorded as cDNA or gDNA derived from T cells, B-cell-depleted T cells, or PBMCs.

CDR3 length equals 15 residues. Germline V gives CDR1 KGHDR, CDR2 SFDVKD. V shed 5 bases and J shed 0 bases, with 12 bases lying between them. In the authors' workflow: Amplification from reference gene primers served as the basis for estimated nucleated cell counts. Only in-frame clones appear in the TCRdb table, and some are missing; sequencing was by immunoSEQ multiplex PCR. That table furnishes V, J and clone size, whereas the DNA furnished D and trimming. This table holds nearly 70,000 clones, about 87% found once. Sequencing was done on a sample of peripheral blood. The chain employs TRBV24-1 and TRBJ1-2, with D uncertain. This TCR came from a woman in her 70s with acute or convalescent COVID-19. The CDR3 is CATSVSGNSNYGYTF. Here the CDR3 DNA reads TGTGCCACCAGTGTGTCAGGAAACTCTAACTATGGCTACACCTTC.